Listed below are T cell receptor beta chains from one sample, sequenced in a study of blood T cell repertoires in COVID-19. This table comes from immunoSEQ multiplex PCR, and its TCRdb copy is limited to in-frame clones, with some not included. The data show roughly 160,000 clones, with around 87% seen just once and 9% to 12% held by the top ten. The sequenced sample consisted of peripheral blood. The receptor set was obtained from a woman aged 70-85 years with COVID-19, enrolled during active disease. Each CDR3 is given with its conserved first and last residue. The D gene is left open where the match is weak.

V gene	D gene	J gene	CDR3 protein	CDR3 DNA
TRBV19	NA	TRBJ1-5	CASSISRVESNQPQHF	TGTGCCAGTAGTATATCCCGGGTAGAAAGCAATCAGCCCCAGCATTTT
TRBV7-2	TRBD1	TRBJ2-1	CASSSRQGERNEQFF	TGTGCCAGCAGCTCTAGACAGGGGGAGCGCAATGAGCAGTTCTTC
TRBV2	TRBD2	TRBJ2-4	CASSESSGDFRGKNIQYF	TGTGCCAGCAGTGAATCGAGCGGGGACTTTAGAGGCAAAAACATTCAGTACTTC
TRBV18	NA	TRBJ1-5	CASSPQGNQPQHF	TGTGCCAGCTCACCTCAGGGCAATCAGCCCCAGCATTTT
TRBV3-1/TRBV3-2	NA	TRBJ1-2	CASSQQSSGAYGYTF	TGTGCCAGCAGCCAACAGTCAAGTGGGGCCTATGGCTACACCTTC
TRBV5-1	TRBD1	TRBJ2-5	CASSGGQGPQETQYF	TGCGCCAGCAGCGGGGGACAGGGGCCACAAGAGACCCAGTACTTC
TRBV4-2	NA	TRBJ1-3	CASSQGGGAGNTIYF	TGTGCCAGCAGCCAAGGAGGGGGGGCTGGAAACACCATATATTTT
TRBV7-8	TRBD1	TRBJ2-1	CASSLGQNNEQFF	TGTGCCAGCAGCTTGGGACAGAACAATGAGCAGTTCTTC
TRBV11-2	NA	TRBJ1-6	CASSLMGPGSYNSPLHF	TGTGCCAGCAGCTTAATGGGGCCCGGCTCCTATAATTCACCCCTCCACTTT
TRBV5-4	TRBD1	TRBJ2-7	CASSPGQGNEQYF	TGTGCCAGCAGCCCGGGACAGGGTAACGAGCAGTACTTC
TRBV24-1	NA	TRBJ2-3	CATSPQGGTDTQYF	TGTGCCACCAGTCCACAGGGCGGTACAGATACGCAGTATTTT
TRBV5-1	TRBD2	TRBJ2-5	CASSRTSGAFRETQYF	TGCGCCAGCAGCCGAACTAGCGGGGCCTTCCGGGAGACCCAGTACTTC
TRBV19	TRBD1	TRBJ1-1	CASSTLTQGGIGEAFF	TGTGCCAGTAGTACTCTAACACAGGGGGGCATTGGCGAGGCTTTCTTT
TRBV19	NA	TRBJ1-4	CASSKLATNEKLFF	TGTGCCAGTAGTAAGCTCGCAACTAATGAAAAACTGTTTTTT
TRBV5-1	NA	TRBJ1-2	CASSRTDTTYGYTF	TGCGCCAGCAGCCGGACAGACACTACCTATGGCTACACCTTC